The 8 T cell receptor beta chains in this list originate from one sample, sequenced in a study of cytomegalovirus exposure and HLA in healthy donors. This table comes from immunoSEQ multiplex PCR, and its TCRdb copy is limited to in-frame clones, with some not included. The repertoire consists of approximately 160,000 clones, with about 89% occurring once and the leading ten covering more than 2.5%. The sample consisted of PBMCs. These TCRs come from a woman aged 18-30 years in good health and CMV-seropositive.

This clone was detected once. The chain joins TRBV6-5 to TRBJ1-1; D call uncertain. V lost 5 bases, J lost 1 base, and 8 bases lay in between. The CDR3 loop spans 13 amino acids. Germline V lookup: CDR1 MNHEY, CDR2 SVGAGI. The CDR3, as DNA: TGTGCCAGCAGTGATACAGCGAACACTGAAGCTTTCTTT. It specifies CASSDTANTEAFF.

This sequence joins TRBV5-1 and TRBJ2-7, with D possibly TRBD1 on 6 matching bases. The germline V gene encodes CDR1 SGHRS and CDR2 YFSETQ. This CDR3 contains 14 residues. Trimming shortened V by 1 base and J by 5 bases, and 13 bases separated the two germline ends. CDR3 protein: CASSLNRARNEQYF. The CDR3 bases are TGCGCCAGCAGCTTGAACAGGGCGAGAAACGAGCAGTACTTC.

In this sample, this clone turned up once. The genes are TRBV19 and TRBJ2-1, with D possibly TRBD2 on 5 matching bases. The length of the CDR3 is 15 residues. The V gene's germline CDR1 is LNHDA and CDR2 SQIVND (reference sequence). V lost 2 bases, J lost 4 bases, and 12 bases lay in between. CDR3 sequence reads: CASSILGRGYNEQFF. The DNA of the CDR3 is TGTGCCAGTAGTATACTAGGTCGGGGTTACAATGAGCAGTTCTTC.

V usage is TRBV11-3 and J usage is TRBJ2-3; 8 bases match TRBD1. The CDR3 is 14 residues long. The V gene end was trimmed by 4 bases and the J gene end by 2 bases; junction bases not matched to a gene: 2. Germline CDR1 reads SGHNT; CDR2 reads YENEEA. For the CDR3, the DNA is TGTGCCAGCAGCTCGACAGGGGACACAGATACGCAGTATTTT. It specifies CASSSTGDTDTQYF.

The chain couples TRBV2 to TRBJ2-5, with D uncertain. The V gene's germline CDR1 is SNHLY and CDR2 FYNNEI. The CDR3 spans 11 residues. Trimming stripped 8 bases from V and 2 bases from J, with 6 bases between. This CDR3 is CASGHQETQYF. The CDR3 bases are TGTGCCAGCGGCCATCAAGAGACCCAGTACTTC.

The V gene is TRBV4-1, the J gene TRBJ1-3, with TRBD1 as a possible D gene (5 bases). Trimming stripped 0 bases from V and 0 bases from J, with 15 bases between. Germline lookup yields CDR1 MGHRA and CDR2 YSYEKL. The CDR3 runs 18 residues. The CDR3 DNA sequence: TGCGCCAGCAGCCAAGATGGAGGGGACTCAGTCTCTGGAAACACCATATATTTT. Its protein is CASSQDGGDSVSGNTIYF.

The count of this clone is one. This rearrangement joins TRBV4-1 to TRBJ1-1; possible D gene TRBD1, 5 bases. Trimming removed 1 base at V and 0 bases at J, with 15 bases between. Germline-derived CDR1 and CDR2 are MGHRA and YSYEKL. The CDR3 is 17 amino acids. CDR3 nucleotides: TGCGCCAGCAGCCAAGCACCGGACATGAGGATGAACACTGAAGCTTTCTTT. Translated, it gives CASSQAPDMRMNTEAFF.

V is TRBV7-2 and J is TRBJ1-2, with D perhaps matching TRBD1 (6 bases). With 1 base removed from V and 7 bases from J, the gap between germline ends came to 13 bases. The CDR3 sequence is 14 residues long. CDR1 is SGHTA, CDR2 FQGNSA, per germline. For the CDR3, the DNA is TGTGCCAGCAGCTTAGGAGGGGGACGGGGTGGCTACACCTTC. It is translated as CASSLGGGRGGYTF. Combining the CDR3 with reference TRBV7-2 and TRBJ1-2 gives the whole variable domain GAGVSQSPSNKVTEKGKDVELRCDPISGHTALYWYRQSLGQGLEFLIYFQGNSAPDKSGLPSDRFSAERTGGSVSTLTIQRTQQEDSAVYLCASSLGGGRGGYTFGSGTRLTVV.